Described below is a single T cell receptor (beta chain) sequence and its context. Antigen: not known. These data originate in a study of cytomegalovirus exposure and HLA in healthy donors. Study outcomes and limitations: Diagnosis of cytomegalovirus status made by the classifier reportedly showed high specificity and sensitivity. As was reported, the HLA-A and HLA-B alleles of most subjects were accurately predicted from TCR beta sequences.

Germline V gene data show CDR1 as GTSNPN and CDR2 as SVGIG (reference sequence). Deletions cut 4 bases from V and 4 bases from J, with 19 bases between. The CDR3 sequence is 15 residues long. The primer mix had 60 Vbeta and 13 Jbeta primers. Generated by immunoSEQ multiplex PCR, the TCRdb table keeps only in-frame clones and is missing some. This table holds 140,000 or so clones. Each of the donors was a healthy bone marrow donor. Source material: PBMCs. This chain links TRBV30 with TRBJ1-2, with D possibly matching TRBD1 (5 bases). This receptor was taken from a male donor in good health and CMV-seronegative. The CDR3, as DNA: TGTGCCTGGACCAACCCCGGACACGTCACCTATGGCTACACCTTC. Translation: CAWTNPGHVTYGYTF.